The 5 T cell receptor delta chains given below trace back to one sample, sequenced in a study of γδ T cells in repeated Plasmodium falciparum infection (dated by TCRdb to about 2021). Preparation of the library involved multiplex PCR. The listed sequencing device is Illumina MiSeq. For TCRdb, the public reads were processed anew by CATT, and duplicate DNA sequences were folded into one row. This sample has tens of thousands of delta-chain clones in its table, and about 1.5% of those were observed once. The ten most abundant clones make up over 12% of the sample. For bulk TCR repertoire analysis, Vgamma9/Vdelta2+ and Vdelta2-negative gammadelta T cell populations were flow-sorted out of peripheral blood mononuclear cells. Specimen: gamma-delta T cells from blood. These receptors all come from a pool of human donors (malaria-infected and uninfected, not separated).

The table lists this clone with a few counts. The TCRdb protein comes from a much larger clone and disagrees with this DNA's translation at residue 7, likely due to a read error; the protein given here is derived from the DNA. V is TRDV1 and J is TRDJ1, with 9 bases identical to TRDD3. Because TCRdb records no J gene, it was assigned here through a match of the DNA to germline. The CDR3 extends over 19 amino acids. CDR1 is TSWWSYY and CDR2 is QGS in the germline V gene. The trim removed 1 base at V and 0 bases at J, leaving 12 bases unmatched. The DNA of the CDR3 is TGTGCTCTTGGGGAACCTAGACACCTGGGGGATGGGAACACCGATAAACTCATCTTT. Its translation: CALGEPRHLGDGNTDKLIF.

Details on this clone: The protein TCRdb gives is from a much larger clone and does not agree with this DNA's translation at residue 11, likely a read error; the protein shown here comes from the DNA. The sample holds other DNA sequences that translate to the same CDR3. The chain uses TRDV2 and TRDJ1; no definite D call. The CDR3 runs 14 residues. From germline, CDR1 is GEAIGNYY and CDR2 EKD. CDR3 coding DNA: TGTGCATGTGACACCCCTTTTGTAGTGGAAGGACTCATCTTT. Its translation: CACDTPFVVEGLIF.

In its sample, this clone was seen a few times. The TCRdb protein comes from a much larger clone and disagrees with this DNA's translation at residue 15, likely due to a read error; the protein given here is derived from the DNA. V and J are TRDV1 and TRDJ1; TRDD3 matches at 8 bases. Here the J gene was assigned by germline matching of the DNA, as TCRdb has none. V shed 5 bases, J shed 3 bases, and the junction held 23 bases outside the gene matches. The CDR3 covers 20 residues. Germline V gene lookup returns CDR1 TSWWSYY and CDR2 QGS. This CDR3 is CALGPTLRRTGGFYADKLIF. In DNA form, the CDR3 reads TGTGCTCTTGGGCCGACCCTCCGTCGTACTGGGGGCTTCTACGCCGATAAACTCATCTTT.

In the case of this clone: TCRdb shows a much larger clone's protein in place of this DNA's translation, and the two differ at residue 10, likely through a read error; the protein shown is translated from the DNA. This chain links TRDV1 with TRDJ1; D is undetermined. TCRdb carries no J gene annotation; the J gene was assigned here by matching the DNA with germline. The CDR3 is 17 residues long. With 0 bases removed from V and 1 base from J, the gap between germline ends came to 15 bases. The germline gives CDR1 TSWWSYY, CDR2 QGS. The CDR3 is CALGELPSYTFTDKLIF. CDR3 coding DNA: TGTGCTCTTGGGGAACTTCCATCATATACCTTCACCGATAAACTCATCTTT.

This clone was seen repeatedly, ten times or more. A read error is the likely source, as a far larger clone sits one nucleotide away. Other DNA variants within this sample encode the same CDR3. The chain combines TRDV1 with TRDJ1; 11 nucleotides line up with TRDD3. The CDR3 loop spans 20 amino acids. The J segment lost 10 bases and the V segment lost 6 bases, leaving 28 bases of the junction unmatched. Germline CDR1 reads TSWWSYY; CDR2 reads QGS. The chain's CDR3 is CALGPIPSSLLGDTSAPLIF. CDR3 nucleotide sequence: TGTGCTCTTGGCCCTATCCCTTCCTCACTGCTGGGGGATACTTCGGCGCCACTCATCTTT.